This T cell receptor beta chain originates from a study of T cells in Graves' hyperthyroidism and ophthalmopathy. The study's findings and limits: Before onset, ophthalmopathy was predicted by the model a median around 6.5 months earlier. Researchers report that a 13 V-J model separated ophthalmopathy from stable hyperthyroidism.

The CDR3 sequence is 16 residues long. The V end was cut by 1 base, the J end by 6 bases, with 18 bases between. The germline V gene encodes CDR1 SEHNR and CDR2 FQNEAQ (reference sequence). A note on this clonotype: What it binds is unknown.

It was RNA transcripts that yielded the amplified TCR beta CDR3 regions. The study used the HTBI primer set for a first-round RT-PCR of the TCR CDR3. TCRdb independently ran MiXCR on the multiplex PCR reads; one entry per CDR3 protein. This sample has approximately 370,000 distinct CDR3 sequences, with approximately 18% found just once. The chain carries TRBV7-9 and TRBJ1-2, with unresolved D. Sequencing was performed on blood. The TCR was taken from a woman in her thirties with Graves' hyperthyroidism that later progressed to Graves' ophthalmopathy. CDR3 sequence (DNA): TGTGCCAGCAGCTTAGGGTCCTTGCCAGGAGAGAATGGCTACACCTTC. As protein: CASSLGSLPGENGYTF.